Presented here are 14 T cell receptor beta chains from one specimen sequenced in a study of blood T cell repertoires in COVID-19. TCRdb keeps only in-frame clones here, not all; method: immunoSEQ multiplex PCR. This table holds under 300,000 clones, about nine tenths found once. Sequencing input: peripheral blood. The receptor set was obtained from a man in his fifties with acute or convalescent COVID-19.

J is TRBJ1-6 and V is TRBV7-2; no firm D call. The CDR3 contains 14 residues. The ends were cut back, 2 bases at V and 8 bases at J, with 10 bases in the middle. The V gene's germline CDR1 is SGHTA and CDR2 FQGNSA. The CDR3 nucleotides read TGTGCCAGCAGCTTATTGTCCGGGTATTCACCCCTCCACTTT. This encodes CASSLLSGYSPLHF.

The gene calls are TRBV7-9 and TRBJ1-2; the D is unclear. The germline CDR1 and CDR2 sequences are SEHNR and FQNEAQ (reference sequence). The CDR3 totals 13 residues. With 3 bases removed from V and 5 bases from J, the gap between germline ends came to 10 bases. The CDR3 DNA sequence: TGTGCCAGCAGCTTTGGGGAGCTTTATGGCTACACCTTC. Amino acid sequence: CASSFGELYGYTF.

The V and J genes are TRBV27 and TRBJ1-5; 7 bases fit TRBD1. Germline assignment: CDR1 MNHEY and CDR2 SMNVEV (reference sequence). The CDR3 is 14 amino acids. Trimming cost V 4 bases and J 6 bases; bases outside gene matches: 6. CDR3 in amino acids: CASSSRDSLQPQHF. In DNA form, the CDR3 reads TGTGCCAGCAGTTCCCGGGACAGCCTTCAGCCCCAGCATTTT.

The chain uses TRBV6-6 and TRBJ2-2; 9 nucleotides match TRBD1. Germline V gene lookup returns CDR1 MNHNY and CDR2 SVGAGI (reference sequence). The CDR3 is 15 amino acids. V was clipped by 7 bases and J by 1 base; unmatched bases: 4. The CDR3 loop is CASTWTGENTGELFF. The CDR3 region has the DNA TGTGCCAGCACCTGGACAGGGGAGAACACCGGGGAGCTGTTTTTT.

The rearrangement uses TRBV19 and TRBJ2-2; D gene unclear. The CDR3 runs 14 residues. V lost 6 bases and J lost 3, with 11 bases in between. Germline V gives CDR1 LNHDA, CDR2 SQIVND (reference sequence). The chain's CDR3 is CASRYTGDTGELFF. The CDR3 DNA sequence: TGTGCCAGTAGGTATACCGGTGACACCGGGGAGCTGTTTTTT.

The chain has TRBV10-2 and TRBJ1-1, with no clear D. CDR3 length: 14 amino acids. Trimming pared 6 bases from V and 6 bases from J, leaving 17 bases between. The germline V gene encodes CDR1 WSHSY and CDR2 SAAADI. For the CDR3, the DNA is TGCGCCAGCAGGGCGTACGGGTCCGTCGCTGAAGCTTTCTTT. It specifies CASRAYGSVAEAFF.

The chain recombines TRBV5-5 with TRBJ1-2; 8 bases fit TRBD1. CDR1 and CDR2 (germline): SGHKS, YYEKEE (reference sequence). This CDR3 comprises 14 residues. J gave up 2 bases and V 6 bases, and 6 bases lay outside the gene matches. The CDR3 DNA is TGTGCCAGCAACAATGGACAGGGCAACTATGGCTACACCTTC. It codes for CASNNGQGNYGYTF.

The chain links TRBV30 to TRBJ1-2; tentative D call: TRBD1 (5 bases). The CDR3 has 14 amino acids. Germline CDR1 GTSNPN, CDR2 SVGIG (reference sequence). The V end was cut by 0 bases, the J end by 7 bases, with 15 bases between. CDR3 DNA: TGTGCCTGGAGTGTAAAGGCAGGGTACGGTGGCTACACCTTC. Translated: CAWSVKAGYGGYTF.

The chain links TRBV4-1 to TRBJ2-5; TRBD1 matches 7 bases. This CDR3 is 15 amino acids long. Per germline, CDR1 MGHRA and CDR2 YSYEKL. The V and J ends lost 0 bases and 4 bases, in that order; junction bases with no gene match: 5. CDR3 DNA sequence: TGCGCCAGCAGCCAAGATGGGACAGCAGGAGAGACCCAGTACTTC. This encodes CASSQDGTAGETQYF.

The chain couples TRBV5-1 to TRBJ2-2; possible D gene TRBD2, 6 bases. CDR1 and CDR2 from the germline V gene are SGHRS and YFSETQ. The CDR3 extends over 15 amino acids. V was cut by 0 bases and J by 6 bases, with 12 bases left in between. CDR3 bases: TGCGCCAGCAGCTTGGGAGGGACGGGGGCCGGGGAGCTGTTTTTT. It specifies CASSLGGTGAGELFF.

V usage is TRBV6-5 and J usage is TRBJ2-2, with D possibly matching TRBD2 (5 bases). Trimming pared 0 bases from V and 1 base from J, leaving 9 bases between. The CDR3 is made up of 16 amino acids. The germline V gene encodes CDR1 MNHEY and CDR2 SVGAGI. CDR3 bases: TGTGCCAGCAGTTACTCGCGGGCTGGGAACACCGGGGAGCTGTTTTTT. It is translated as CASSYSRAGNTGELFF.

This chain joins TRBV4-1 and TRBJ2-2, with a weak D call TRBD1 (6 bases). The CDR3 sequence is 15 residues long. Germline V gene sequence: CDR1 MGHRA, CDR2 YSYEKL. Trimming took 4 bases from V and 3 from J, leaving 12 bases between them. DNA for the CDR3: TGCGCCAGCAGCCCGGGGACACCTCACACCGGGGAGCTGTTTTTT. Translated, it gives CASSPGTPHTGELFF.

V gene TRBV12-2 combines with J gene TRBJ1-1. TRBV12-2 is assigned pseudogene status. CDR3 length: 16 residues. CDR3 coding DNA: TGTGCAAGTCGCTTAAGGCCAGGGAGGGGGAACACTGAAGCTTTCTTT. It encodes CASRLRPGRGNTEAFF.

The chain joins TRBV10-3 to TRBJ2-2; 8 bases map to TRBD2. Germline values: CDR1 ENHRY, CDR2 SYGVKD. This CDR3 has 16 residues. J was trimmed by 5 bases and V by 0 bases; bases with no gene match: 5. CDR3 DNA sequence: TGTGCCATCAGTGAGTCGAGCGGGGGTTTAACCGGGGAGCTGTTTTTT. The encoded protein is CAISESSGGLTGELFF.